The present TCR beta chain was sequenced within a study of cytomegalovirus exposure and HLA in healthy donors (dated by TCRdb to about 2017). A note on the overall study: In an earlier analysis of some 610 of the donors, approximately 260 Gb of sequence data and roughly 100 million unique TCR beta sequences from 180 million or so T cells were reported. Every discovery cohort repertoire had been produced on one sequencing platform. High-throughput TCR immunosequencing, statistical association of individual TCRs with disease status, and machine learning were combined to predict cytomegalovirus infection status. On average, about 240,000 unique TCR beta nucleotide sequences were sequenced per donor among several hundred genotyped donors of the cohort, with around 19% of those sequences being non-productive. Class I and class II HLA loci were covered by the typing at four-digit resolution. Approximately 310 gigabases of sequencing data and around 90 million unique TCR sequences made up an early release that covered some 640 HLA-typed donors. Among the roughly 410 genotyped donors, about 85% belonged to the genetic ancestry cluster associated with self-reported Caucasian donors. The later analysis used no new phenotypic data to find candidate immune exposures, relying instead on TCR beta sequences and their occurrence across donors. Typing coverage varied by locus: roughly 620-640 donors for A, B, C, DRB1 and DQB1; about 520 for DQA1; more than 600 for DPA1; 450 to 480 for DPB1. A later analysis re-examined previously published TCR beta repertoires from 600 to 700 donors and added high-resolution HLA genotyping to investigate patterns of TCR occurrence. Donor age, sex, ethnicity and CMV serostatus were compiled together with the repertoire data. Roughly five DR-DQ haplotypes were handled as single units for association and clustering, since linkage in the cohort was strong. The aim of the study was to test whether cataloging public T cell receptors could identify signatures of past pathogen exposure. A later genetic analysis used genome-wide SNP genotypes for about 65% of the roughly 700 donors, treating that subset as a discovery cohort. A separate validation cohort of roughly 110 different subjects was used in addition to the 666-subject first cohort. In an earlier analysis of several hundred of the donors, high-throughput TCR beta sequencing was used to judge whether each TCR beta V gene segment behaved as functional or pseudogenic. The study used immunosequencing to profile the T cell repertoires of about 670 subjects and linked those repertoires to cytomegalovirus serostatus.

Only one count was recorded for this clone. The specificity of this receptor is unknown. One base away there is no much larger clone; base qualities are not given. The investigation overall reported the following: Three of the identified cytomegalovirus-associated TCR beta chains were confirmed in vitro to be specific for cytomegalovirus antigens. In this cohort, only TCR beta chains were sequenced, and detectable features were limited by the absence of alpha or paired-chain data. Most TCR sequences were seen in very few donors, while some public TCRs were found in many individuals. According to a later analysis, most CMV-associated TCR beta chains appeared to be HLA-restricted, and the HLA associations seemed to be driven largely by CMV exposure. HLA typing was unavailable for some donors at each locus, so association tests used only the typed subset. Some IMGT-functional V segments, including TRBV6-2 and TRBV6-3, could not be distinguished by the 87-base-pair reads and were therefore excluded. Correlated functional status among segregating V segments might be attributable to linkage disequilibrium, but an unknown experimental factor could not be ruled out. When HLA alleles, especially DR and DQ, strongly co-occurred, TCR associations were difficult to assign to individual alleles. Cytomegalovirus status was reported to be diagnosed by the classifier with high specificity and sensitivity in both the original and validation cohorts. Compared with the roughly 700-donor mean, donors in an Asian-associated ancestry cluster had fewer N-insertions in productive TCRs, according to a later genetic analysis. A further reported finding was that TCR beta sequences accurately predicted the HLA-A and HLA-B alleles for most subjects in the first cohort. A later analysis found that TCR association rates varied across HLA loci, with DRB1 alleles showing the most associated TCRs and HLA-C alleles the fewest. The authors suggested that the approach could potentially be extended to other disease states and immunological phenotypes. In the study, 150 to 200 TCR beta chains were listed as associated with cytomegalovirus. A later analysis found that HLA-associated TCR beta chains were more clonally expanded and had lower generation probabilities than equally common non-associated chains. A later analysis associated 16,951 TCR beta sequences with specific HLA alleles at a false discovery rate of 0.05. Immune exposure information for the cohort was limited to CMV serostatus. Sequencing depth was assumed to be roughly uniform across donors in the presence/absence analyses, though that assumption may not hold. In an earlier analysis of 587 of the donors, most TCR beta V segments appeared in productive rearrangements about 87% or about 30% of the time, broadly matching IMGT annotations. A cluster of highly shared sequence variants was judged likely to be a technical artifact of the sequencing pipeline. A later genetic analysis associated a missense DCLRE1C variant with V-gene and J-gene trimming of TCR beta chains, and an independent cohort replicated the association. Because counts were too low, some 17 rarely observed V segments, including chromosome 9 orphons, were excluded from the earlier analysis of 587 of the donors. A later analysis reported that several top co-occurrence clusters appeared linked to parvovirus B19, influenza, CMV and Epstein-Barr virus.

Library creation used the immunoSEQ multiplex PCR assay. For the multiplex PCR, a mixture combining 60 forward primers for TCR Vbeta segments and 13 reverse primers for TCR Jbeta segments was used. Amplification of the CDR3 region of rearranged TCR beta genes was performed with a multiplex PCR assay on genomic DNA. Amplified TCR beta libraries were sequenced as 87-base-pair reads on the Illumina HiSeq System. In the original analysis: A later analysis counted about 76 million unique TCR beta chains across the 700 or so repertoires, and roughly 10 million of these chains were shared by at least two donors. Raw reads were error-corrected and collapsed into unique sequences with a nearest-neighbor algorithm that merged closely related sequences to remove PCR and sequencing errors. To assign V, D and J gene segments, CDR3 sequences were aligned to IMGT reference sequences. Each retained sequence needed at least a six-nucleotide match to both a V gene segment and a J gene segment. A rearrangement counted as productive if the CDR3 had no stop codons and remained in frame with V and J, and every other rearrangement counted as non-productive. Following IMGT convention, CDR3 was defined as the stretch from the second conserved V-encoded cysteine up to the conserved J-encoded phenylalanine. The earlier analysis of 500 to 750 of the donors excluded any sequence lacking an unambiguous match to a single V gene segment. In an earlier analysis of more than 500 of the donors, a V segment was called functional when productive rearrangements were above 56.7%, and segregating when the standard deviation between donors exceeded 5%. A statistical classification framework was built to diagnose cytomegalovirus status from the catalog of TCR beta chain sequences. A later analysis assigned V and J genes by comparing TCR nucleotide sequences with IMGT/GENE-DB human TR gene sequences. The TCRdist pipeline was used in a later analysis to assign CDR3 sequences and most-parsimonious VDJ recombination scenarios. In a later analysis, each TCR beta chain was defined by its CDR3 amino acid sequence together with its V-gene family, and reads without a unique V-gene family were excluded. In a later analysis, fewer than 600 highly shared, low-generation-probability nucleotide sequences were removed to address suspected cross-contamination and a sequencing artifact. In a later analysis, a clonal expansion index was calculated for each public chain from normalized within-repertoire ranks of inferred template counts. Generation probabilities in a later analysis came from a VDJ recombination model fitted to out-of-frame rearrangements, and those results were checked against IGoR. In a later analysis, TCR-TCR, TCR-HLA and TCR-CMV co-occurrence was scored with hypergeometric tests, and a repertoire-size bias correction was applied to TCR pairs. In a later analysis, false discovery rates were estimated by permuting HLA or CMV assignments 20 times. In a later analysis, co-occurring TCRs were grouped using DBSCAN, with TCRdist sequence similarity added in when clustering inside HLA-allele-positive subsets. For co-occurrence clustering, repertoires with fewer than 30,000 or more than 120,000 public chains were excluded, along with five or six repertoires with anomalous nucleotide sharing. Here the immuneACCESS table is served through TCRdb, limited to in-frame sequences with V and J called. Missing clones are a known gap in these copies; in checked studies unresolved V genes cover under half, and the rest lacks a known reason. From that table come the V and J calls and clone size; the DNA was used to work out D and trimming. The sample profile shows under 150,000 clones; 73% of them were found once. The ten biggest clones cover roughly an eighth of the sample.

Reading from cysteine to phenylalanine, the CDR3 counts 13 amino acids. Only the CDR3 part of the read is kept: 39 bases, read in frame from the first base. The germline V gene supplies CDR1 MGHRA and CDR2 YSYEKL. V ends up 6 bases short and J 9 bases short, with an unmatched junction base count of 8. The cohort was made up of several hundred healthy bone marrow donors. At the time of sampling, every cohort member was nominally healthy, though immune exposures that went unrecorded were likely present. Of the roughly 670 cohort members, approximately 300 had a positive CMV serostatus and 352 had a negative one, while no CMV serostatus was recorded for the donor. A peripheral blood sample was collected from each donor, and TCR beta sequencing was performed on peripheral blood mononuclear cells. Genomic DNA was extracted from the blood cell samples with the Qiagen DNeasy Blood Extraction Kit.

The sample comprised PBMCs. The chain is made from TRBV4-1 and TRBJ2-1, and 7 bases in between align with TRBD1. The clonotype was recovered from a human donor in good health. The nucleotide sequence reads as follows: TGCGCCAGCAGTTCCACAGGGGTAGCTGAGCAGTTCTTC. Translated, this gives CASSSTGVAEQFF.